This T cell receptor beta chain was captured in a study of siplizumab effects on memory and regulatory T cells (dated by TCRdb to the late 2010s). Study-level background: The study looked at the effect of siplizumab, an anti-CD2 antibody, on alloreactive T-cell subsets in allogeneic mixed lymphocyte reactions made from human PBMCs.

According to the germline V gene, CDR1 reads SGHVS and CDR2 reads FQNEAQ. The CDR3 covers 14 residues, taking in both the cysteine and the phenylalanine. Just the 42-base CDR3 DNA is kept, in frame starting at base 1. The receptor library was made with the immunoSEQ multiplex PCR assay. Approximately 100,000 TCR templates per sample were assayed on the deep sequencing platform. Genomic DNA extracted from sorted T cells was used for TCRbeta CDR3 sequencing. Turning to the authors' computational methods: The R programming language was used for clonal analysis of the TCRbeta CDR3 data. Comparing unstimulated samples against CFSE-low samples taken after the reaction was how alloreactive CD4+ and CD8+ clones were defined. Regulatory or non-regulatory origin of alloreactive CD4+ clones was assigned by matching sequences to the sorted unstimulated Treg and non-Treg repertoires. The clones in this table, taken by TCRdb from immuneACCESS, are in-frame only. Not every clone is retained; where verified, under half of the shortfall comes from an unresolved V gene, and the cause of the rest is unknown. Clone size and the V and J calls come from that table; the DNA yielded D and trimming. The table for this sample lists more than 85,000 clones; about 94% of them were counted only once. The top ten clonotypes cover approximately 1.2% of the sample.

On this clone itself: No cognate antigen has been identified for it. No base qualities exist here, and no much larger clone lies one base off it.

Overall results and qualifications from the work: About 75-96% of proliferating CD4+ or CD8+ clones could not be given a naive or memory phenotype. Whether proliferating Tregs from siplizumab cultures were suppressive was not functionally confirmed. Because sequences below about 10^-5 frequency were poorly captured, only a minor fraction of alloreactive clones could be mapped to unstimulated subsets. Among mappable alloreactive CD4+ clones, an average Treg-derived fraction of roughly 71% was observed with siplizumab, compared with roughly 28% in control reactions. Siplizumab significantly reduced the cumulative frequency of alloreactive sequences traceable to unstimulated CD4+ memory T cells. Compared with memory T cells, unstimulated naive T cells appeared more diverse, and naive cells seemed to make a substantial contribution to the alloresponse.

Sorted unstimulated T cells, along with proliferating T cells recovered from mixed lymphocyte reactions, underwent TCRbeta CDR3 sequencing. Fresh whole blood from approximately 11 HLA-typed healthy donors served as the source for isolating PBMCs. The V and J segments used are TRBV7-8 and TRBJ2-5; the D gene assignment is ambiguous. With the DNA end fitting TRBJ2-7 better, the J assignment may be wrong. This clonotype was obtained from a human donor in good health. Sequenced material: CD4+ T cells sorted from blood. The sequenced DNA is TGTGCCAGCAGCTTTTTTGGTGTTGGTAACGAGCAGTACTTC. It is translated as CASSFFGVGNEQYF.